This T cell receptor beta chain was identified during a study of neurological immune-mediated disorders. Using its own MiXCR run on the 5' RACE reads, TCRdb lists one record per CDR3 protein. The sample has 31,000 or so distinct CDR3 sequences, roughly 4.4% seen once. Trimming left V 6 bases short and J 7 bases short, with 10 bases between. Germline V gives CDR1 WNHNN, CDR2 SYGVQD (reference sequence). The CDR3 loop spans 13 amino acids. The source material was PBMCs. This chain joins TRBV10-1 and TRBJ1-6; D remains ambiguous. The source of this sequence is a man in his late teens or twenties in good health. The CDR3 DNA reads as TGCGCCAGCAGCCCTACTTTCAATTCACCCCTCCACTTT. Its translation: CASSPTFNSPLHF.